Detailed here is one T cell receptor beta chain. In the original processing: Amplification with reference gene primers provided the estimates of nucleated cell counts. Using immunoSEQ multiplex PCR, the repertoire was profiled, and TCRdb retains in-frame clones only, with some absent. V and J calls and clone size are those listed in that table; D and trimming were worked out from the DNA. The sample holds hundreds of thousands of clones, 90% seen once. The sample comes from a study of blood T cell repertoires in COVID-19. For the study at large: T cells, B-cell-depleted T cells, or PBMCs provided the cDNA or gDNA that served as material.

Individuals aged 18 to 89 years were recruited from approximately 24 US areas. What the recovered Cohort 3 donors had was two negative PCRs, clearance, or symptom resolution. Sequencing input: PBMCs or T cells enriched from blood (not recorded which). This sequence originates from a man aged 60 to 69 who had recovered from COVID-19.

In nucleotides, the CDR3 is TGCGCCAGCAGCTTAGAGGGGGTCGGCAATCAGCCCCAGCATTTT. Translating gives CASSLEGVGNQPQHF. The chain recombines TRBV5-1 with TRBJ1-5, with D maybe TRBD1 (6 bases). The CDR3 totals 15 residues. The germline gives CDR1 SGHRS, CDR2 YFSETQ. V gave up 2 bases and J gave up 2 bases, with 11 bases separating them.